This T cell receptor (beta chain) comes out of a study of early T cells in non-severe SARS-CoV-2 infection. Study-wide background: Investigators sequenced bulk RNA drawn from unsorted whole blood, and chains remained unpaired.

The CDR3 extends over 15 amino acids. The V and J ends lost 3 bases and 1 base, in that order; junction bases with no gene match: 8. Looked up from germline, CDR1 is DFQATT and CDR2 is SNEGSKA (reference sequence). Unique molecular identifiers were affixed to single, distinct cDNA molecules. MiXCR, run by TCRdb on the 5' RACE reads, gives a single entry per CDR3 protein. The sample has some 57,000 distinct CDR3 sequences, 10% to 13% seen once. This clonotype has a handful of counts. The source of this sequence is an adult who was a healthcare worker with PCR-confirmed SARS-CoV-2 infection or an uninfected control (not recorded which). The chain couples TRBV20-1 to TRBJ1-1, with 7 positions matching TRBD1. The sample consisted of whole blood. The CDR3 protein is CSASPPGGENTEAFF. CDR3 bases: TGCAGTGCTAGCCCCCCAGGGGGTGAGAACACTGAAGCTTTCTTT.